The 32 T cell receptor beta chains below were found in one sample sequenced in a study of cytotoxic CD8 clonotypes in ibrutinib-treated CLL (dated by TCRdb to the early 2020s). Library creation used the immunoSEQ multiplex PCR assay. In TCRdb, the immuneACCESS table is reduced to in-frame sequences with V and J assigned. These tables do not hold every clone; where another copy was compared, an unresolved V gene accounts for under half, and the others remain unexplained. The sample profile shows some 150,000 clones; 60% to 85% of them were found once. The top ten clonotypes cover about 5% of the sample. Per the publication, the time point label means: roughly 25 months on ibrutinib. The sequenced sample was PBMCs, obtained after 24 months of ibrutinib treatment. The receptors originated from a human donor with chronic lymphocytic leukemia.

The sample holds one count of this clone. For the CDR3, the DNA is TGTGCCAGCAGTCAAACGGCCAACCAAGAGACCCAGTACTTC. As protein: CASSQTANQETQYF. The chain links TRBV28 to TRBJ2-5; D ambiguous. This CDR3 has 14 residues. From germline, CDR1 is MDHEN and CDR2 SYDVKM. Trimming took off 5 bases at V and 0 bases at J, with 10 bases between the two ends.

The CDR3 coding sequence is TGTGCCAGCAGTTCGGCCCGCGGATCCTACAATGAGCAGTTCTTC. Translating gives CASSSARGSYNEQFF. The V and J genes are TRBV6-7 and TRBJ2-1; D is unresolved. TRBV6-7 counts as an open reading frame of uncertain function. The CDR3 has 15 residues. V lost 4 bases to trimming and J lost 1 base, with 11 bases between them.

CDR3 DNA sequence: TGTGCCAGCAGTTTTGGTGAGCAGTTCTTC. Amino acid sequence: CASSFGEQFF. The rearrangement links TRBV28 to TRBJ2-1; no clear D. The CDR3 runs 10 residues. Trimming shortened V by 3 bases and J by 9 bases, and 3 bases separated the two germline ends. From germline, CDR1 is MDHEN and CDR2 SYDVKM.

The rearrangement uses TRBV11-3 and TRBJ2-1; 7 bases align to TRBD1. The CDR3 is 13 amino acids. Trimming cost V 5 bases and J 5 bases; bases outside gene matches: 3. Germline assignment: CDR1 SGHNT and CDR2 YENEEA. The CDR3 DNA reads as TGTGCCAGCAGCGAGGGGGCCCACAATGAGCAGTTCTTC. This translates into CASSEGAHNEQFF.

The V and J genes are TRBV19 and TRBJ1-2, with D possibly TRBD1 on 5 matching bases. The germline gives CDR1 LNHDA, CDR2 SQIVND (reference sequence). CDR3 size: 13 residues. Trimming shortened V by 6 bases and J by 4 bases, and 12 bases separated the two germline ends. The CDR3 nucleotides are TGTGCCAGTAGGCCGGGACCTGGCTATGGCTACACCTTC. This codes for CASRPGPGYGYTF.

The V call is TRBV27, the J call TRBJ2-2; 9 nucleotides line up with TRBD2. J gave up 4 bases and V 6 bases, and 6 bases lay outside the gene matches. The CDR3 is 15 amino acids. The germline V gene has CDR1 MNHEY and CDR2 SMNVEV (reference sequence). CDR3 region: CASRIAGAGTGELFF. The CDR3 region has the DNA TGTGCCAGCAGAATAGCGGGGGCGGGCACCGGGGAGCTGTTTTTT.

The gene calls are TRBV10-1 and TRBJ2-6, with D maybe TRBD1 (5 bases). The CDR3 consists of 16 residues. CDR1 WNHNN and CDR2 SYGVQD come from the germline V gene (reference sequence). The V end was cut by 5 bases, the J end by 2 bases, with 13 bases between. CDR3 loop: CASSKTTGPGANVLTF. The CDR3 nucleotides read TGCGCCAGCAGTAAGACAACAGGTCCTGGGGCCAACGTCCTGACTTTC.

V is TRBV6-4 and J is TRBJ2-1, with 8 bases aligning to TRBD1. The CDR3 is 13 amino acids. The V and J ends lost 11 bases and 9 bases, in that order; junction bases with no gene match: 12. CDR1 and CDR2 (germline): MRHNA, SNTAGT. Here the CDR3 reads CAGGQGAWAEQFF. The DNA for the CDR3 is TGTGCCGGGGGGCAGGGGGCATGGGCTGAGCAGTTCTTC.

The chain couples TRBV6-6 to TRBJ2-1; D tentatively fits TRBD1 or TRBD2 (5 bases each). The CDR3 is 16 residues long. The V gene lost 7 bases and the J gene lost 3 bases, with 19 bases spanning the gap. Germline V gene lookup returns CDR1 MNHNY and CDR2 SVGAGI (reference sequence). The CDR3 bases are TGTGCCAGCACCCCAATGTGGGACGCCCGCTACAATGAGCAGTTCTTC. Protein sequence: CASTPMWDARYNEQFF.

The chain couples TRBV15 to TRBJ1-2, with 8 bases lining up with TRBD1. J gave up 7 bases and V 3 bases, and 1 base lay outside the gene matches. Germline CDR1 and CDR2: LNHNV and YYDKDF (reference sequence). The CDR3 contains 12 residues. The DNA for the CDR3 is TGTGCCACCAGCAGGACAGGGGTTGGCTACACCTTC. It codes for CATSRTGVGYTF.

The chain links TRBV5-1 to TRBJ2-7; the D is unclear. V was cut by 2 bases and J by 6 bases, with 12 bases left in between. The CDR3 has 13 amino acids. Germline CDR1 SGHRS, CDR2 YFSETQ. The CDR3 loop is CASSFSGVGEQYF. In nucleotides, the CDR3 is TGCGCCAGCAGCTTTTCTGGGGTTGGCGAGCAGTACTTC.

V is TRBV9 and J is TRBJ2-5, with D hard to call. CDR1 and CDR2 from the germline V gene are SGDLS and YYNGEE. V lost 0 bases and J lost 5, with 8 bases in between. The CDR3 has 13 residues. Here the CDR3 reads CASSVGMGETQYF. The CDR3 DNA reads TGTGCCAGCAGCGTAGGTATGGGTGAGACCCAGTACTTC.

The V and J genes are TRBV5-1 and TRBJ1-4, with 8 bases fitting TRBD1. There are 15 residues in the CDR3. The V gene end was trimmed by 0 bases and the J gene end by 8 bases; junction bases not matched to a gene: 6. Per the germline V gene, CDR1 is SGHRS and CDR2 is YFSETQ. CDR3 DNA sequence: TGCGCCAGCAGCTTGGTAGGACAGGGTGGCGAAAAACTGTTTTTT. It is translated as CASSLVGQGGEKLFF.

This chain connects TRBV10-3 to TRBJ2-3; 10 nucleotides match TRBD1. Trimming took 5 bases from V and 2 from J; bases not matched to a gene: 7. Germline CDR1 ENHRY, CDR2 SYGVKD. The CDR3 spans 16 residues. In DNA, the CDR3 is TGTGCCATCAGTCCACCGGGACAGGGGAACACAGATACGCAGTATTTT. It codes for CAISPPGQGNTDTQYF.

J is TRBJ2-7 and V is TRBV11-2; TRBD2 matches 9 bases. V lost 0 bases, J lost 9 bases, and 12 bases stayed unmatched. The CDR3 covers 16 residues. Per the germline V gene, CDR1 is SGHAT and CDR2 is FQNNGV. The chain's CDR3 is CASSLDLGGRALGQYF. The DNA for the CDR3 is TGTGCCAGCAGCTTAGATCTGGGCGGGAGGGCCCTCGGGCAGTACTTC.

V usage is TRBV7-9 and J usage is TRBJ2-1; TRBD2 matches 10 bases. This CDR3 region has 14 residues. V lost 5 bases, J lost 4 bases, and 2 bases stayed unmatched. CDR1 SEHNR and CDR2 FQNEAQ come from the germline V gene (reference sequence). The CDR3 DNA reads as TGTGCCAGCAGCCCTAGCGGGGGTTACAATGAGCAGTTCTTC. Amino acids: CASSPSGGYNEQFF.

The chain recombines TRBV7-2 with TRBJ2-1; TRBD1 agrees at 7 bases. The J segment lost 2 bases and the V segment lost 7 bases, leaving 5 bases of the junction unmatched. The germline V gene encodes CDR1 SGHTA and CDR2 FQGNSA. The CDR3 extends over 14 amino acids. CDR3 in DNA: TGTGCCAGCAAAGGACAGGACCCCTACAATGAGCAGTTCTTC. It translates to CASKGQDPYNEQFF.

This clone was picked up one time. V and J are TRBV5-1 and TRBJ2-7; D possibly uses TRBD1 or TRBD2 (6 bases each). Deletions cut 0 bases from V and 2 bases from J, with 18 bases between. Germline CDR1 and CDR2: SGHRS and YFSETQ. The CDR3 is 17 amino acids. CDR3 region: CASSLAVFGGSTYEQYF. In DNA, the CDR3 is TGCGCCAGCAGCTTGGCGGTCTTCGGGGGCAGCACCTACGAGCAGTACTTC.

The chain joins TRBV28 to TRBJ2-1; the D call may be TRBD1 or TRBD2 (5 bases each). Trimming pared 5 bases from V and 5 bases from J, leaving 19 bases between. This CDR3 is 16 amino acids long. Per the germline V gene, CDR1 is MDHEN and CDR2 is SYDVKM. The CDR3 coding sequence is TGTGCCAGCAGTGTATTAGACGCGACGGGGCACAATGAGCAGTTCTTC. It codes for CASSVLDATGHNEQFF.

The gene calls are TRBV27 and TRBJ2-2, with D unclear. Trimming cost V 1 base and J 1 base, with 10 bases left between them. CDR3 length: 16 amino acids. CDR1 and CDR2 (germline): MNHEY, SMNVEV (reference sequence). CDR3 sequence (DNA): TGTGCCAGCAGTTTATTTCCAGGCGAGAACACCGGGGAGCTGTTTTTT. It yields the protein CASSLFPGENTGELFF.

This sequence joins TRBV6-5 and TRBJ1-2, with D perhaps TRBD1 (6 bases). V gave up 4 bases and J gave up 5 bases, with 11 bases separating them. CDR3 length: 13 residues. Germline CDR1 MNHEY, CDR2 SVGAGI. The CDR3 bases are TGTGCCAGCAGTTCGGGGGGCCTTTATGGCTACACCTTC. Its translation: CASSSGGLYGYTF.

The chain is built from TRBV9 and TRBJ2-3; D is perhaps TRBD2 (6 bases). The V and J ends lost 3 bases and 3 bases respectively, with 14 bases between them. CDR3 length: 15 amino acids. The germline V gene encodes CDR1 SGDLS and CDR2 YYNGEE. The CDR3 sequence: CASSADSSGTDTQYF. The CDR3 coding sequence is TGTGCCAGCAGCGCTGACAGCAGCGGGACAGATACGCAGTATTTT.

The V gene is TRBV2, the J gene TRBJ1-5, with 8 positions matching TRBD1. Germline-derived CDR1 and CDR2 are SNHLY and FYNNEI. CDR3 length: 14 amino acids. Unmatched junction bases numbered 5, after V lost 6 bases and J lost 4 bases. In nucleotides, the CDR3 is TGTGCCAGCAGGTGGCAGGGGGCGAATCAGCCCCAGCATTTT. It yields the protein CASRWQGANQPQHF.

The gene calls are TRBV6-5 and TRBJ2-1; D remains unclear. V was pared by 5 bases and J by 5 bases, with 7 bases between. Germline CDR1 reads MNHEY; CDR2 reads SVGAGI. The CDR3 runs to 12 residues. CDR3 nucleotides: TGTGCCAGCAGTCCACCCCACAATGAGCAGTTCTTC. Translated: CASSPPHNEQFF.

The chain joins TRBV7-8 to TRBJ2-1; D remains unclear. CDR1 is SGHVS and CDR2 is FQNEAQ in the germline V gene. There are 15 residues in the CDR3. Trimming cost V 1 base and J 0 bases, with 7 bases left between them. The CDR3 sequence is CASSLGPRSYNEQFF. The CDR3 coding sequence is TGTGCCAGCAGCTTAGGGCCACGCTCCTACAATGAGCAGTTCTTC.

CDR3 residues: CASSLETSGIVEQYF. The CDR3 DNA sequence: TGTGCCAGCAGCTTAGAAACTAGCGGGATTGTCGAGCAGTACTTC. The J gene is TRBJ2-7, the V gene TRBV7-9; 10 nucleotides match TRBD2. Trimming cost V 1 base and J 6 bases; bases outside gene matches: 6. Germline V gene sequence: CDR1 SEHNR, CDR2 FQNEAQ (reference sequence). The CDR3 length is 15 residues.

CDR3 protein: CASSPPGQNEQYF. CDR3 in DNA: TGTGCCAGCTCACCCCCGGGACAGAACGAGCAGTACTTC. The chain carries TRBV18 and TRBJ2-7; 7 nucleotides match TRBD1. After removal of 3 bases from V and 5 bases from J, the junction contained 4 bases not matched to a gene. In germline, CDR1 is KGHSH, CDR2 LQKENI. The CDR3 consists of 13 residues.

CDR3 in amino acids: CASSLRGLETQYF. The CDR3 DNA is TGTGCCAGCAGCTTACGGGGGCTCGAGACCCAGTACTTC. The chain joins TRBV7-3 to TRBJ2-5; D may correspond to TRBD1 or TRBD2 (6 bases each). Germline V gene sequence: CDR1 SGHTA, CDR2 FQGTGA. V gave up 2 bases and J gave up 5 bases, with 9 bases separating them. The CDR3 is made up of 13 amino acids.

CDR3 sequence: CASSYSGLANYGYTF. CDR3 coding DNA: TGTGCCAGCAGTTATTCGGGACTTGCTAACTATGGCTACACCTTC. This sequence joins TRBV6-5 and TRBJ1-2; D might be TRBD1 (5 bases). Between the trimmed V and J ends, which lost 3 bases and 0 bases, there was a span of 11 bases. Germline V gene lookup returns CDR1 MNHEY and CDR2 SVGAGI. The CDR3 length is 15 residues.

The chain has TRBV28 and TRBJ2-3; the match to TRBD1 covers 11 bases. This CDR3 comprises 16 residues. V lost 6 bases to trimming and J lost 8 bases; unmatched junction nucleotides: 13. Per germline, CDR1 MDHEN and CDR2 SYDVKM. For the CDR3, the DNA is TGTGCCAGCAGACCCCTCCGGGACAGGGGGGTAGGTACGCAGTATTTT. Protein: CASRPLRDRGVGTQYF.

The chain carries TRBV4-1 and TRBJ1-1; 8 bases are a match to TRBD1. The CDR3 sequence is 16 residues long. Per the germline V gene, CDR1 is MGHRA and CDR2 is YSYEKL. V lost 6 bases to trimming and J lost 3 bases; unmatched junction nucleotides: 12. The CDR3 region has the DNA TGCGCCAGCAGGGCCGGGGGGGCCAGGGGGCACACTGAAGCTTTCTTT. This gives the protein CASRAGGARGHTEAFF.

The chain combines TRBV5-8 with TRBJ1-1; the D gene is possibly TRBD1 (5 bases). V was trimmed by 2 bases and J by 3 bases, leaving 8 bases between them. The CDR3 is made up of 13 amino acids. CDR1 and CDR2 (germline): SGHTS, YDEGEE. This CDR3 is CASSLRGDTEAFF. CDR3 DNA sequence: TGTGCCAGCAGCTTACGGGGGGACACTGAAGCTTTCTTT.